Detailed here is one T cell receptor beta chain. Antigen: not known. The data were obtained in a study of cytomegalovirus exposure and HLA in healthy donors. Study-wide findings and caveats: It was reportedly the case that the classifier diagnosed cytomegalovirus status with high specificity and sensitivity.

Each donor's status was that of a healthy bone marrow donor. PCR primers comprised 60 Vbeta and 13 Jbeta primers. Method: immunoSEQ multiplex PCR; TCRdb's copy keeps in-frame clones and lacks some. The table includes some 100,000 clones, around 84% detected once. The sample taken for sequencing was PBMCs. The receptor was isolated from a woman aged 18-29 years in good health and CMV-seronegative.

The CDR3 here is CASSLVAGVGFDEQFF. CDR3 in DNA: TGTGCCAGCAGCTTGGTAGCGGGAGTGGGGTTTGATGAGCAGTTCTTC. This chain connects TRBV7-3 to TRBJ2-1; 9 bases match TRBD2. CDR1 is SGHTA, CDR2 FQGTGA, per germline. Trimming took 3 bases from V and 8 from J; bases not matched to a gene: 11. The CDR3 loop spans 16 amino acids. Together with reference TRBV7-3 and TRBJ2-1, the CDR3 gives the full variable domain: GAGVSQTPSNKVTEKGKYVELRCDPISGHTALYWYRQSLGQGPEFLIYFQGTGAADDSGLPNDRFFAVRPEGSVSTLKIQRTERGDSAVYLCASSLVAGVGFDEQFFGPGTRLTVL.